The present TCR beta chain was sequenced within a study of T cell responses to AZD1222 COVID-19 vaccine. Study-level findings and limits: The repertoires were collected only after the peak T cell response.

V was clipped by 9 bases and J by 4 bases; unmatched bases: 6. The CDR3 is 14 residues long. Germline CDR1 reads KGHDR; CDR2 reads SFDVKD. The repertoire was sequenced with immunoSEQ multiplex PCR; TCRdb's copy has only in-frame clones and lacks some. The data contain around 70,000 clones, almost 90% of them singletons. Concerning this clone: The antigen is not known.

This clonotype was obtained from an adult in good health. V and J are TRBV24-1 and TRBJ1-5; TRBD1 matches at 9 bases. The material sequenced was peripheral blood, taken on day 0 of AZD1222 vaccination. CDR3 bases: TGTGCCACCGCGGGACAGGGCTGGAATCAGCCCCAGCATTTT. The encoded protein is CATAGQGWNQPQHF.